These 24 T cell receptor beta chains originate from one sample sequenced in a study of cytomegalovirus exposure and HLA in healthy donors. The PCR was carried out with 60 Vbeta primers and 13 Jbeta primers. Sequenced by immunoSEQ multiplex PCR; TCRdb stores in-frame clones only, minus some. The table lists approximately 130,000 clones, roughly 80% of them singletons. The sequencing input was PBMCs. These receptors were obtained from a man in his forties or fifties in good health and CMV-seronegative.

This clone occurred a few times. This chain links TRBV28 with TRBJ2-3; 8 nucleotides align to TRBD2. The CDR3 is 16 residues long. V lost 1 base, J lost 2 bases, and 5 bases stayed unmatched. Germline lookup yields CDR1 MDHEN and CDR2 SYDVKM. The CDR3 loop reads CASSLFKGLVTDTQYF. CDR3 coding DNA: TGTGCCAGCAGTTTATTCAAGGGACTAGTCACAGATACGCAGTATTTT.

The J gene is TRBJ1-2, the V gene TRBV5-1; a possible D gene is TRBD1 (5 bases). Germline CDR1 SGHRS, CDR2 YFSETQ. The V end lost 4 bases, the J end lost 3 bases, and 13 bases lay between the germline ends. The CDR3 totals 14 residues. This chain's CDR3 is CASSQSDSYYGYTF. The DNA of the CDR3 is TGCGCCAGCAGCCAGTCCGACAGCTACTATGGCTACACCTTC.

This clone was observed a single time. The genes are TRBV28 and TRBJ2-7; 8 positions agree with TRBD2. The CDR3 length is 14 residues. Trimming at V came to 5 bases and at J to 7 bases, leaving 10 bases not matched to a gene. CDR1 and CDR2 (germline): MDHEN, SYDVKM. The CDR3 region is CASSVPGGPKEQYF. In DNA form, the CDR3 reads TGTGCCAGCAGTGTCCCGGGAGGGCCGAAAGAGCAGTACTTC.

This chain uses TRBV28 with TRBJ2-3; D is perhaps TRBD2 (5 bases). CDR3 size: 15 residues. Germline V CDR1 and CDR2: MDHEN, SYDVKM. Trimming stripped 5 bases from V and 0 bases from J, with 12 bases between. DNA for the CDR3: TGTGCCAGCAGTCCCACCAGGACTAGCACAGATACGCAGTATTTT. Translation: CASSPTRTSTDTQYF.

CDR3 sequence (DNA): TGTGCCACATCCGGGACAGGGGCCTACGAGCAGTACTTC. Residues: CATSGTGAYEQYF. The chain joins TRBV10-3 to TRBJ2-7, with 10 bases fitting TRBD1. The CDR3 length is 13 residues. With 10 bases clipped from V and 2 bases from J, the junction kept 5 bases outside the gene matches. The germline V gene encodes CDR1 ENHRY and CDR2 SYGVKD.

The CDR3 nucleotides read TGTGCCAGTAGCCCATCCTCTGGAAACACCATATATTTT. It codes for CASSPSSGNTIYF. V gene TRBV19 combines with J gene TRBJ1-3; D not certain. V was pared by 6 bases and J by 0 bases, with 6 bases between. Germline lookup yields CDR1 LNHDA and CDR2 SQIVND (reference sequence). This CDR3 is built from 13 residues. Supplemented by reference TRBV19 and TRBJ1-3, the full variable domain reads DGGITQSPKYLFRKEGQNVTLSCEQNLNHDAMYWYRQDPGQGLRLIYYSQIVNDFQKGDIAEGYSVSREKKESFPLTVTSAQKNPTAFYLCASSPSSGNTIYFGEGSWLTVV.

This clone appeared a single time. The gene calls are TRBV15 and TRBJ2-5; 9 positions agree with TRBD2. This CDR3 is 17 amino acids long. V was clipped by 2 bases and J by 5 bases; unmatched bases: 12. CDR1 is LNHNV, CDR2 YYDKDF, per germline (reference sequence). This CDR3 is CATSRSLPSGVKETQYF. The DNA of the CDR3 is TGTGCCACCAGCAGATCCTTACCTAGCGGGGTCAAGGAGACCCAGTACTTC.

This clone appeared a single time. V and J are TRBV10-1 and TRBJ2-1; 9 nucleotides agree with TRBD2. J gave up 7 bases and V 3 bases, and 10 bases lay outside the gene matches. The CDR3 loop spans 16 amino acids. The V gene's germline CDR1 is WNHNN and CDR2 SYGVQD (reference sequence). The CDR3 protein is CASSDVTSGLTNEQFF. The DNA for the CDR3 is TGCGCCAGCAGTGATGTTACTAGCGGGTTGACGAATGAGCAGTTCTTC.

The chain joins TRBV10-3 to TRBJ1-4; weak D call: TRBD1 (5 bases). V was clipped by 4 bases and J by 3 bases, with 12 bases between them. The CDR3 loop spans 15 amino acids. The germline gives CDR1 ENHRY, CDR2 SYGVKD. The CDR3 region is CAISASRDPNEKLFF. The CDR3, as DNA: TGTGCCATCAGTGCGAGCAGGGATCCTAATGAAAAACTGTTTTTT.

The chain is built from TRBV7-6 and TRBJ2-7; the match to TRBD2 covers 8 bases. After removal of 4 bases from V and 5 bases from J, the junction contained 4 bases not matched to a gene. From germline, CDR1 is SGHVS and CDR2 FNYEAQ. The CDR3 extends over 13 amino acids. The CDR3 nucleotides read TGTGCCAGCAGCTCTAATAGCGGGAACGAGCAGTACTTC. Amino acids: CASSSNSGNEQYF.

A few counts support this clone. The junction and the germline gene differ at one end; a read error may be behind it. This chain links TRBV7-7 with TRBJ2-2; 14 bases agree with TRBD2. The germline CDR1 and CDR2 sequences are SSHAT and FNYEAQ (reference sequence). This CDR3 region has 19 residues. CDR3 nucleotide sequence: TGTGCTAGCAGCCTACCCGGGACTAGCGGGAGCGGAAACACCGGGGAGCTGTTTTTT. It codes for CASSLPGTSGSGNTGELFF.

The chain recombines TRBV6-6 with TRBJ1-4; 7 bases are a match to TRBD1. Germline-derived CDR1 and CDR2 are MNHNY and SVGAGI (reference sequence). J gave up 5 bases and V 5 bases, and 11 bases lay outside the gene matches. This CDR3 contains 16 residues. The CDR3 loop reads CASSAPGQKGNEKLFF. CDR3 nucleotide sequence: TGTGCCAGCAGTGCGCCGGGACAGAAGGGCAATGAAAAACTGTTTTTT.

The rearrangement links TRBV28 to TRBJ1-2; D gene uncertain. The CDR3 length is 14 residues. V was cut by 2 bases and J by 4 bases, with 11 bases left in between. Germline V gives CDR1 MDHEN, CDR2 SYDVKM. The DNA for the CDR3 is TGTGCCAGCAGTTTACCCCAATACGGCTATGGCTACACCTTC. Protein sequence: CASSLPQYGYGYTF.

The chain's CDR3 is CASSRQGDGYTF. In DNA form, the CDR3 reads TGTGCCAGCAGCCGACAGGGTGATGGCTACACCTTC. This chain connects TRBV6-5 to TRBJ1-2, with 7 bases lining up with TRBD1. The V gene's germline CDR1 is MNHEY and CDR2 SVGAGI. CDR3 length: 12 amino acids. The J segment lost 6 bases and the V segment lost 6 bases, leaving 4 bases of the junction unmatched.

This clone was observed a handful of times. This chain connects TRBV28 to TRBJ2-4; 10 bases align to TRBD1. Trimming removed 6 bases from V and 0 bases from J; junction bases left unmatched: 8. Germline V lookup: CDR1 MDHEN, CDR2 SYDVKM. The CDR3 sequence is 17 residues long. This CDR3 reads CASRPAGTGEAKNIQYF. CDR3 in DNA: TGTGCCAGCAGACCTGCCGGGACAGGGGAAGCCAAAAACATTCAGTACTTC. Combining the CDR3 with reference TRBV28 and TRBJ2-4 gives the whole variable domain DVKVTQSSRYLVKRTGEKVFLECVQDMDHENMFWYRQDPGLGLRLIYFSYDVKMKEKGDIPEGYSVSREKKERFSLILESASTNQTSMYLCASRPAGTGEAKNIQYFGAGTRLSVL.

This chain links TRBV4-1 with TRBJ1-2, with 7 bases identical to TRBD1. The CDR3 runs to 13 residues. The trim removed 5 bases at V and 3 bases at J, leaving 3 bases unmatched. Per germline, CDR1 MGHRA and CDR2 YSYEKL. The CDR3 spells CASSSQGDYGYTF. For the CDR3, the DNA is TGCGCCAGCAGCTCGCAGGGGGACTATGGCTACACCTTC.

The chain combines TRBV6-6 with TRBJ2-3; TRBD2 matches at 13 bases. Trimming at V came to 4 bases and at J to 5 bases, leaving 6 bases not matched to a gene. The CDR3 is made up of 16 amino acids. The germline CDR1 and CDR2 sequences are MNHNY and SVGAGI (reference sequence). The CDR3 region has the DNA TGTGCCAGCAGTTTAAGGACTAGCGGGAGAGGAGATACGCAGTATTTT. Translating it yields CASSLRTSGRGDTQYF.

V and J are TRBV6-1 and TRBJ2-7, with 7 bases fitting TRBD1. V shed 5 bases and J 11 bases; nucleotides not matched to a gene: 12. Germline assignment: CDR1 MNHNS and CDR2 SASEGT. This CDR3 is built from 13 residues. The chain's CDR3 is CASSPNLWGQKYF. The CDR3, as DNA: TGTGCCAGCAGTCCCAATTTGTGGGGACAGAAGTACTTC.

Only a few counts were recorded for this clone. This chain joins TRBV25-1 and TRBJ2-4; TRBD2 matches at 8 bases. Germline CDR1 is MGHDK and CDR2 is SYGVNS. This CDR3 is built from 16 residues. V was clipped by 4 bases and J by 9 bases; unmatched bases: 14. CDR3 protein: CASSGPGTSHTSIQYF. CDR3 nucleotides: TGTGCCAGCAGTGGCCCCGGGACTAGTCATACTTCCATTCAGTACTTC.

The rearrangement uses TRBV6-1 and TRBJ2-7; 13 bases align to TRBD2. The CDR3 runs 14 residues. J gave up 4 bases and V 6 bases, and 3 bases lay outside the gene matches. Germline V lookup: CDR1 MNHNS, CDR2 SASEGT. The CDR3 DNA is TGTGCCAGCAGATGGACTAGCGGGAGTTACGAGCAGTACTTC. Protein: CASRWTSGSYEQYF.

The chain is built from TRBV28 and TRBJ2-2; TRBD2 agrees at 7 bases. This CDR3 has 13 residues. The germline V gene has CDR1 MDHEN and CDR2 SYDVKM. The J segment lost 2 bases and the V segment lost 7 bases, leaving 1 base of the junction unmatched. The CDR3 loop is CASTSGNTGELFF. CDR3 sequence (DNA): TGTGCCAGCACTAGCGGAAACACCGGGGAGCTGTTTTTT.

This chain connects TRBV7-9 to TRBJ2-1; maybe TRBD1 (6 bases). Germline CDR1 reads SEHNR; CDR2 reads FQNEAQ (reference sequence). The V end lost 4 bases, the J end lost 8 bases, and 21 bases lay between the germline ends. The CDR3 is made up of 16 amino acids. The DNA for the CDR3 is TGTGCCAGCAGCTCAGGGGTTACGGGACACACCGATGAGCAGTTCTTC. This sequence encodes CASSSGVTGHTDEQFF.

This chain uses TRBV7-2 with TRBJ2-2, with D perhaps TRBD1 (5 bases). The length of the CDR3 is 15 residues. The germline V and J ends were trimmed by 5 bases and 6 bases, with 16 bases remaining between them. Germline CDR1 SGHTA, CDR2 FQGNSA. The CDR3 sequence is CASSRDSSRSGELFF. CDR3 sequence (DNA): TGTGCCAGCAGCCGTGACAGCAGTCGGTCCGGGGAGCTGTTTTTT.

This clone has a handful of counts. The V call is TRBV6-1, the J call TRBJ1-5; maybe TRBD1 (6 bases). V shed 6 bases and J shed 4 bases, with 16 bases lying between them. This CDR3 is built from 15 residues. Germline CDR1 is MNHNS and CDR2 is SASEGT. As DNA, the CDR3 is TGTGCCAGCAGCCTTCAGGACAGAGGAAATCAGCCCCAGCATTTT. This codes for CASSLQDRGNQPQHF.